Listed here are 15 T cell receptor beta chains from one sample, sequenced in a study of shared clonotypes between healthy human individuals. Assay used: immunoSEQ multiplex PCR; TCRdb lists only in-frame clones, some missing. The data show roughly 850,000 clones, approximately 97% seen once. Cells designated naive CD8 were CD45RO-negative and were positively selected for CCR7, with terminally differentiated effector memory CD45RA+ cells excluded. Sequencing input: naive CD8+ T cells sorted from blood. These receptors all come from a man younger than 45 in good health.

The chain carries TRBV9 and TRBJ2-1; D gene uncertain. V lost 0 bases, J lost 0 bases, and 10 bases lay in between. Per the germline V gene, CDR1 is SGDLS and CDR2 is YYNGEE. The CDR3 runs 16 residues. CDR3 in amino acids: CASSVEGITSYNEQFF. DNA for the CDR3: TGTGCCAGCAGCGTAGAAGGGATCACCTCCTACAATGAGCAGTTCTTC.

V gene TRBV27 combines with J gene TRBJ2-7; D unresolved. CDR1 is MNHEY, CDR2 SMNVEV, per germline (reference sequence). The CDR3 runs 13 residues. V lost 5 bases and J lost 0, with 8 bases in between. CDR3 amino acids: CASSDGNSYEQYF. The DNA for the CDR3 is TGTGCCAGCAGTGACGGAAACTCCTACGAGCAGTACTTC.

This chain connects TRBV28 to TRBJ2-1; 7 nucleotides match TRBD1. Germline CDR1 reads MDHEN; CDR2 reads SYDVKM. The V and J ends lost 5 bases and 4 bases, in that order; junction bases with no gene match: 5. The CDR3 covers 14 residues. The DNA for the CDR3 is TGTGCCAGCAGTCCGGACAGGTATTACAATGAGCAGTTCTTC. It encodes CASSPDRYYNEQFF.

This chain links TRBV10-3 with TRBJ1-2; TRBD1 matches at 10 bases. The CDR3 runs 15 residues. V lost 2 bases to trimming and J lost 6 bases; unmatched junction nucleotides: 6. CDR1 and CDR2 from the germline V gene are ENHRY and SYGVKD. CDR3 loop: CAISEPPGQGNGYTF. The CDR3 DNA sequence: TGTGCCATCAGTGAGCCACCGGGACAGGGGAATGGCTACACCTTC.

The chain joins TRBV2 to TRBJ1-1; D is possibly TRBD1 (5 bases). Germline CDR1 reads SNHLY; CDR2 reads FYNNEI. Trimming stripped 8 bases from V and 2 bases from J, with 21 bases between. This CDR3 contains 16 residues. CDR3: CASGSWGETENTEAFF. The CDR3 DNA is TGTGCCAGCGGGAGTTGGGGGGAAACAGAAAACACTGAAGCTTTCTTT.

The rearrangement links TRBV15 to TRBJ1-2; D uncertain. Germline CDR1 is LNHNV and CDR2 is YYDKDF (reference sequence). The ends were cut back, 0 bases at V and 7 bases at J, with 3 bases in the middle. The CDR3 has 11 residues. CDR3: CATSREGGYTF. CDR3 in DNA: TGTGCCACCAGCAGAGAAGGTGGCTACACCTTC.

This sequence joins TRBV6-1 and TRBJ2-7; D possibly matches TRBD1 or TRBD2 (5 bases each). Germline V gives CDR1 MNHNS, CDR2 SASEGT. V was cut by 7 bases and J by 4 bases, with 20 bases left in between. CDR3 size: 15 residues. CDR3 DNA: TGTGCCAGCAAGGTGGGGGTGGCAGACTTATACGAGCAGTACTTC. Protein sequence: CASKVGVADLYEQYF.

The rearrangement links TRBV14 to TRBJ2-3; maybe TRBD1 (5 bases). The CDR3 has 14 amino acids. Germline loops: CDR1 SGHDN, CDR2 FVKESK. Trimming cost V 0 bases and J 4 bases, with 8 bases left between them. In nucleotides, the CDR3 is TGTGCCAGCAGCCAAGATGTCAGGGCAGATACGCAGTATTTT. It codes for CASSQDVRADTQYF.

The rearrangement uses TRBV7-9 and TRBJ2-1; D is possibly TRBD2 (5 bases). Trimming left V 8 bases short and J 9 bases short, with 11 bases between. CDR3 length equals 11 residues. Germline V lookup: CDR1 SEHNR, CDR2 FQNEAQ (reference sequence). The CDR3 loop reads CASGKGSEQFF. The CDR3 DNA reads TGTGCCAGCGGAAAAGGGAGTGAGCAGTTCTTC.

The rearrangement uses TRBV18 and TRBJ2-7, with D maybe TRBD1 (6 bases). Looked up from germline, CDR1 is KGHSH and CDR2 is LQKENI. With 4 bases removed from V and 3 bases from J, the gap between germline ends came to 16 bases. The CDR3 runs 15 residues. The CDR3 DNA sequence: TGTGCCAGCTCACGGACAGTTCTAGGGGTCTACGAGCAGTACTTC. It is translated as CASSRTVLGVYEQYF. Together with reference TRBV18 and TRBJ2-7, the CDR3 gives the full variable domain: NAGVMQNPRHLVRRRGQEARLRCSPMKGHSHVYWYRQLPEEGLKFMVYLQKENIIDESGMPKERFSAEFPKEGPSILRIQQVVRGDSAAYFCASSRTVLGVYEQYFGPGTRLTVT.

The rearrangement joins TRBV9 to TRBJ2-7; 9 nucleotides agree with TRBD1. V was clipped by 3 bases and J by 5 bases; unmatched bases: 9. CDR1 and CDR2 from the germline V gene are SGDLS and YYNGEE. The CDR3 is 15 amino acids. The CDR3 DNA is TGTGCCAGCAGCGCTCACCCGGGACAGGGAGACGAGCAGTACTTC. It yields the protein CASSAHPGQGDEQYF.

For the CDR3, the DNA is TGTGCCAGCATCACAGTGGGCTACAATGAGCAGTTCTTC. Its translation: CASITVGYNEQFF. The chain employs TRBV13 and TRBJ2-1; unclear D gene. Per the germline V gene, CDR1 is PRHDT and CDR2 is FYEKMQ (reference sequence). The CDR3 is made up of 13 amino acids. Trimming left V 7 bases short and J 3 bases short, with 10 bases between.

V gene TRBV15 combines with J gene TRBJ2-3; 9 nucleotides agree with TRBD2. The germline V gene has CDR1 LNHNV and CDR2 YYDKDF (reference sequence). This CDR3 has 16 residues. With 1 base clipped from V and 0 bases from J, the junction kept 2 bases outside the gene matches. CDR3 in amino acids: CATSRVLAGSTDTQYF. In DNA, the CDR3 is TGTGCCACCAGCAGAGTGCTAGCGGGGAGCACAGATACGCAGTATTTT. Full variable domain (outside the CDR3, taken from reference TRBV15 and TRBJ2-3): DAMVIQNPRYQVTQFGKPVTLSCSQTLNHNVMYWYQQKSSQAPKLLFHYYDKDFNNEADTPDNFQSRRPNTSFCFLDIRSPGLGDTAMYLCATSRVLAGSTDTQYFGPGTRLTVL.

The CDR3 loop is CASSYYIGTAGTGELFF. CDR3 DNA sequence: TGTGCCAGCAGCTACTATATCGGCACGGCGGGCACCGGGGAGCTGTTTTTT. V gene TRBV11-2 combines with J gene TRBJ2-2, with a tentative D call TRBD2 (5 bases). Per germline, CDR1 SGHAT and CDR2 FQNNGV. Trimming removed 4 bases from V and 4 bases from J, with 19 bases in between. CDR3 length: 17 residues.

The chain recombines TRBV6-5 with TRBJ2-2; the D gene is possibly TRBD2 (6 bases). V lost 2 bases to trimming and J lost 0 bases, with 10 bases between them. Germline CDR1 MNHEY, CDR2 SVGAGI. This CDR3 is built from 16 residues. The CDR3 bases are TGTGCCAGCAGTTACGCGGGACCTCCGAACACCGGGGAGCTGTTTTTT. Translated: CASSYAGPPNTGELFF.